This T cell receptor (beta chain) stems from a study of cytomegalovirus exposure and HLA in healthy donors (dated by TCRdb to about 2017). Regarding the research as a whole: In an earlier analysis of some 550 of the donors, roughly 300 Gb of sequence data and some 120 million unique TCR beta sequences from 150 million to 200 million T cells were reported. Roughly 310 gigabases of sequencing data and roughly 90 million unique TCR sequences were included in an early release covering several hundred HLA-typed donors. Of the 398 genotyped donors, less than 85% were placed in the genetic ancestry cluster associated with self-reported Caucasian donors. The aim of the study was to test whether cataloging public T cell receptors could identify signatures of past pathogen exposure. The study profiled the T cell repertoires of about 720 subjects by immunosequencing and related them to cytomegalovirus serostatus. Along with the approximately 700-subject first cohort, a separate validation cohort of over a hundred different subjects was used. High-throughput TCR immunosequencing, statistical association of individual TCRs with disease status, and machine learning were combined to predict cytomegalovirus infection status. A later analysis re-examined previously published TCR beta repertoires from more than 600 donors and added high-resolution HLA genotyping to investigate patterns of TCR occurrence. Rather than using new phenotypic data, the later analysis identified candidate immune exposures from TCR beta sequences and from how often those sequences occurred across donors. An earlier analysis of 500 to 650 of the donors applied high-throughput TCR beta sequencing to assess whether each TCR beta V gene segment acted as functional or pseudogenic. Donor age, sex, ethnicity and CMV serostatus were collected together with the repertoire data. A later genetic analysis took genome-wide SNP genotypes for about 55% of the roughly 670 donors and used that subset as a discovery cohort. All discovery cohort repertoires had been generated using a single sequencing platform. Both class I and class II loci were covered by HLA typing, at four-digit resolution. The number of typed donors differed by locus: 629-630 for A, B, C, DRB1 and DQB1; 522 for DQA1; fewer than 610 for DPA1; and around 490 for DPB1. A handful of DR-DQ haplotypes were treated as single units for association and clustering because of strong linkage in the cohort. Among about 390 genotyped donors of the cohort, an average of roughly 240,000 unique TCR beta nucleotide sequences were sequenced per donor, approximately 20% of them non-productive. Points the paper makes about the study in general: In a later genetic analysis, a missense DCLRE1C variant was associated with V-gene and J-gene trimming of TCR beta chains, and the association was replicated in an independent cohort. Some IMGT-functional V segments, including TRBV6-2 and TRBV6-3, could not be distinguished by the 87-base-pair reads and were therefore excluded. While some public TCRs were present in many individuals, most TCR sequences turned up only very rarely across donors. When HLA alleles, especially DR and DQ, strongly co-occurred, TCR associations were difficult to assign to individual alleles. About 17 rarely observed V segments, including chromosome 9 orphons, were excluded from the earlier analysis of about 610 of the donors because counts were too low. In an earlier analysis of about 550 of the donors, most TCR beta V segments were observed in productive rearrangements about 90% or about 30% of the time, broadly matching IMGT annotations. In a later analysis, HLA-associated TCR beta chains showed more clonal expansion and lower generation probabilities than non-associated chains that were equally common. A cluster of highly shared sequence variants was judged likely to be a technical artifact of the sequencing pipeline. The classifier was reported to diagnose cytomegalovirus status with high specificity and sensitivity in both the original and validation cohorts. Because HLA typing was missing for some donors at each locus, association tests included only the typed subset. This cohort had only TCR beta chains sequenced, and the lack of alpha or paired-chain data limited which features could be detected. A further reported finding was that TCR beta sequences accurately predicted the HLA-A and HLA-B alleles for most subjects in the first cohort. According to a later analysis, TCR association rates differed among HLA loci, with DRB1 alleles showing the most associated TCRs and HLA-C alleles showing the fewest. Linkage disequilibrium might explain the correlated functional status among segregating V segments, but an unknown experimental factor could not be ruled out. A total of about 150 TCR beta chains were listed by the study as associated with cytomegalovirus. A later analysis reported that several top co-occurrence clusters appeared linked to parvovirus B19, influenza, CMV and Epstein-Barr virus. It was suggested by the authors that the approach could potentially be generalized to other disease states and immunological phenotypes. A later analysis found that most CMV-associated TCR beta chains appeared HLA-restricted, with HLA associations seemingly driven largely by CMV exposure. At a false discovery rate of 0.05, a later analysis linked some 17,000 TCR beta sequences to specific HLA alleles. The only immune exposure information available for the cohort was CMV serostatus. In a later genetic analysis, fewer N-insertions in productive TCRs were reported among donors in an Asian-associated ancestry cluster than the roughly 640-donor mean. In vitro tests confirmed that a few of the cytomegalovirus-associated TCR beta chains recognize cytomegalovirus antigens. The presence/absence analyses assumed that sequencing depth was roughly uniform across donors, and that assumption may not be true.

Remarks on this clone: No cognate antigen has been identified for it. No base qualities exist here, and no much larger clone lies one base off it.

The cohort consisted of some 730 healthy bone marrow donors. All cohort members were sampled while nominally healthy, although unrecorded immune exposures were likely present. The donor tested CMV seropositive, placing the donor among the roughly 270 seropositive members of the cohort. A peripheral blood sample was provided by each donor, and peripheral blood mononuclear cells were used for TCR beta sequencing. The Qiagen DNeasy Blood Extraction Kit was used to extract genomic DNA from the blood cell samples. The germline V gene yields MGHDK for CDR1 and SYGVNS for CDR2. The CDR3 runs 14 amino acids, cysteine and phenylalanine included. This entry keeps only the CDR3 DNA: 42 bases, framed from base 1. V is pared back by 4 bases and J by 5 bases, with 11 bases lying between the germline termini. Libraries were made using the immunoSEQ multiplex PCR assay. A mixture of 60 forward primers for TCR Vbeta segments and 13 reverse primers for TCR Jbeta segments was used in the multiplex PCR. The CDR3 region of rearranged TCR beta genes was amplified from genomic DNA with a multiplex PCR assay. The Illumina HiSeq System was used to sequence the amplified TCR beta libraries as 87-base-pair reads. Per the authors' processing: In a later analysis, tens of millions of unique TCR beta chains were counted across the roughly 610 repertoires, and approximately 9.9 million of these chains were shared by at least two donors. A nearest-neighbor algorithm error-corrected the raw reads and collapsed the reads into unique sequences, merging closely related sequences to remove PCR and sequencing errors. To assign V, D and J gene segments, CDR3 sequences were aligned to IMGT reference sequences. For a sequence to be retained, at least a six-nucleotide match to both a V gene segment and a J gene segment was required. A rearrangement counted as productive if the CDR3 had no stop codons and remained in frame with V and J, and every other rearrangement counted as non-productive. Following IMGT convention, CDR3 was defined as the stretch from the second conserved V-encoded cysteine to the conserved J-encoded phenylalanine. The earlier analysis of some 580 of the donors excluded any sequence lacking an unambiguous match to a single V gene segment. An earlier analysis of about 600 of the donors called V segments functional above 56.7% productive rearrangements and segregating when the between-donor standard deviation exceeded 5%. A statistical classification framework was built for diagnosing cytomegalovirus status from the catalog of TCR beta chain sequences. A later analysis assigned V and J genes by comparing TCR nucleotide sequences with IMGT/GENE-DB human TR gene sequences. A later analysis assigned CDR3 sequences and most-parsimonious VDJ recombination scenarios with the TCRdist pipeline. A later analysis defined each TCR beta chain by its CDR3 amino acid sequence plus V-gene family, and excluded reads lacking a unique V-gene family. A later analysis removed nearly 600 highly shared, low-generation-probability nucleotide sequences to deal with suspected cross-contamination and a sequencing artifact. In a later analysis, a clonal expansion index for each public chain was calculated from normalized within-repertoire ranks of inferred template counts. In a later analysis, generation probabilities were computed using a VDJ recombination model fitted to out-of-frame rearrangements, and the results were checked against IGoR. In a later analysis, TCR-TCR, TCR-HLA and TCR-CMV co-occurrence was scored with hypergeometric tests, and a repertoire-size bias correction was applied to TCR pairs. False discovery rates were estimated in a later analysis by permuting HLA or CMV assignments 20 times. In a later analysis, co-occurring TCRs were grouped with DBSCAN, and TCRdist sequence similarity was added when clustering was performed within HLA-allele-positive subsets. Co-occurrence clustering excluded repertoires with fewer than 30,000 or more than 120,000 public chains, plus five with anomalous nucleotide sharing. TCRdb limited this immuneACCESS table to in-frame rearrangements with V and J called. A share of clones is missing; checked studies link under half to unresolved V genes, and the rest is unexplained. Clone size and the V and J calls come from that table; the DNA yielded D and trimming. Counted in this sample were about 90,000 clones; approximately 71% of them appeared once. Clones ranked in the top ten supply 15% to 20% of the sample.

Here the chain combines TRBV25-1 and TRBJ1-4, with TRBD1 as a weak D call on 6 bases. Sequenced input: PBMCs. The clonotype originates from a woman between 18 and 30 years old in good health and CMV-seropositive. The CDR3 region has the sequence CASSVGGGNEKLFF. The DNA sequence is TGTGCCAGCAGTGTGGGGGGGGGCAATGAAAAACTGTTTTTT.